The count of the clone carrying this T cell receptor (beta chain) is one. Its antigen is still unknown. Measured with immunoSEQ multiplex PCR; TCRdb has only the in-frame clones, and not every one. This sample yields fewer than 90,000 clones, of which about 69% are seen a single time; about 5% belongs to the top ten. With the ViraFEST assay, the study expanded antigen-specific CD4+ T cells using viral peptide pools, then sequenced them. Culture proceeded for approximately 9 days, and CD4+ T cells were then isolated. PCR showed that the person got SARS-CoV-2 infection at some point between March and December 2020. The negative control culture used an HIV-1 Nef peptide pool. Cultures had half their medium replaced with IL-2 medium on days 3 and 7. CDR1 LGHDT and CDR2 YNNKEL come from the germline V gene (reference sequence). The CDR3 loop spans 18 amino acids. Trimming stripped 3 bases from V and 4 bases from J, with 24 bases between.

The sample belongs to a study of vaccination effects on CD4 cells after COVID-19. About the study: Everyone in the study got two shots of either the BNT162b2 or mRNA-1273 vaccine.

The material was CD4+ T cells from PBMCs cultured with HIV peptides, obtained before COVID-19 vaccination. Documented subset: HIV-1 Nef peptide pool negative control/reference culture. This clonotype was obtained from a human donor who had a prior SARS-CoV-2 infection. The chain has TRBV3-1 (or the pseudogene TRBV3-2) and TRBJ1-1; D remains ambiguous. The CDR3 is CASSHATRGVGYSTEAFF. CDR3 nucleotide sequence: TGTGCCAGCAGCCACGCTACCCGCGGGGTCGGTTATTCCACTGAAGCTTTCTTT.